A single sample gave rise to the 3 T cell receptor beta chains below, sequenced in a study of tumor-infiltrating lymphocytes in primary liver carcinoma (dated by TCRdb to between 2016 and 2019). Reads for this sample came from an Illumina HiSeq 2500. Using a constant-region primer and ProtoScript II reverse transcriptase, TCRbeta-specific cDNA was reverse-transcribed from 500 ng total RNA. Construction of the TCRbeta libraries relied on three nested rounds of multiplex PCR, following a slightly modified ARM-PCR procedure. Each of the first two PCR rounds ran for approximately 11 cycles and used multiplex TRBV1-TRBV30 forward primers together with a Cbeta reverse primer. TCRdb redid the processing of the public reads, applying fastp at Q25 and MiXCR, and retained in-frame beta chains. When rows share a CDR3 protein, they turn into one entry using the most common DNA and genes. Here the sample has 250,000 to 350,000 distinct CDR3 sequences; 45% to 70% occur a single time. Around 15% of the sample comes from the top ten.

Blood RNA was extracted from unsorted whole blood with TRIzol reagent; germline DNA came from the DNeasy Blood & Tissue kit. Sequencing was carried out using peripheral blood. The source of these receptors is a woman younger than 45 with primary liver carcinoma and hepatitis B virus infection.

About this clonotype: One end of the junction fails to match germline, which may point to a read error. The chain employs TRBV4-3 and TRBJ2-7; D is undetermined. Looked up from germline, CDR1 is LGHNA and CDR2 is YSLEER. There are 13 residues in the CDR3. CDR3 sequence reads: CPSSPSLTYEQYF. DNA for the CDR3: TGTCCCAGCAGCCCCTCCCTTACCTACGAGCAGTACTTC.

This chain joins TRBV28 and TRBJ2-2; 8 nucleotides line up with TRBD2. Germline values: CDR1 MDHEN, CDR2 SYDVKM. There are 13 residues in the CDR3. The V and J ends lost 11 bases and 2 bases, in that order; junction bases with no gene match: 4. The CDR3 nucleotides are TGTGCCGGGAGCGGGAGAAACACCGGGGAGCTGTTTTTT. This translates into CAGSGRNTGELFF.

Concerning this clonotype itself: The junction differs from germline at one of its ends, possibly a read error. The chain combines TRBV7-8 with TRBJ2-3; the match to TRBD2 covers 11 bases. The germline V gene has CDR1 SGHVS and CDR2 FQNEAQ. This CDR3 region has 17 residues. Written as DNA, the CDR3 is TGTGCCAGCAGCGCCATCACTAGCGGGAGTAGAAAAAATACACAGTATTTT. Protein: CASSAITSGSRKNTQYF.